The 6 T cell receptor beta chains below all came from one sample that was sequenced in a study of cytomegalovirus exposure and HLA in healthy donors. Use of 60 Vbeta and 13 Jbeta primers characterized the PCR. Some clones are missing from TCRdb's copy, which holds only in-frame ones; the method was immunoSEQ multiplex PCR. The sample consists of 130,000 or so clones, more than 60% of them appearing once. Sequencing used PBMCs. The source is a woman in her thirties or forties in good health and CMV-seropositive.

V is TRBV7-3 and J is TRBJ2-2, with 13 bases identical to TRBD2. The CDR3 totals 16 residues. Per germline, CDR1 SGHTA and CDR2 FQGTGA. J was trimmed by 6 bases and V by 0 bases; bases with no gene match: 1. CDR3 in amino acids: CASSLTLAGGPGELFF. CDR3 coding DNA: TGTGCCAGCAGCTTAACACTAGCGGGAGGGCCCGGGGAGCTGTTTTTT.

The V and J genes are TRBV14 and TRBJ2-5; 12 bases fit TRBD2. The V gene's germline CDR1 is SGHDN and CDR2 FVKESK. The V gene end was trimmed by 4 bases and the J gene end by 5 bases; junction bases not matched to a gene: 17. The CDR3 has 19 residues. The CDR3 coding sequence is TGTGCCAGCAGCCCTCACCATGGACTAGCGGGAACCGGGTTGGAGACCCAGTACTTC. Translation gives CASSPHHGLAGTGLETQYF.

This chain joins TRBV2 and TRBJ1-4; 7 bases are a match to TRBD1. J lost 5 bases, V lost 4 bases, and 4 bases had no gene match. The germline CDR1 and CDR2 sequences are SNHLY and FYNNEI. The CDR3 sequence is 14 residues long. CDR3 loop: CASSADRVNEKLFF. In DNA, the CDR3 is TGTGCCAGCAGTGCAGACAGGGTGAATGAAAAACTGTTTTTT.

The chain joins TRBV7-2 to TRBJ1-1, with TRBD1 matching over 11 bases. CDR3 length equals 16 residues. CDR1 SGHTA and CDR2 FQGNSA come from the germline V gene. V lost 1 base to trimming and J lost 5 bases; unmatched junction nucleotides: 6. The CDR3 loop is CASSLVGTGGGTEAFF. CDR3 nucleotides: TGTGCCAGCAGCTTAGTGGGGACAGGGGGAGGGACTGAAGCTTTCTTT.

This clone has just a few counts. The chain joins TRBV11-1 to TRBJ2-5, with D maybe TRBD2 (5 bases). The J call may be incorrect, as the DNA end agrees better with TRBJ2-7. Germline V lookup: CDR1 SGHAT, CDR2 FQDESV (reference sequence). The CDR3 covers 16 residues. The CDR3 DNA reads TGTGCCAGCAGCCCAAACGGGATCGCACTGGGGAACGAGCAGTACTTC. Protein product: CASSPNGIALGNEQYF.

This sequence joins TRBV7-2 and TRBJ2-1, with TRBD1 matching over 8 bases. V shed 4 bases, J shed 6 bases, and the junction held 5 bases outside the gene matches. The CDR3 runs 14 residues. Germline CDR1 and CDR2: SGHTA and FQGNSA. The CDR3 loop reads CASSWTGKGNEQFF. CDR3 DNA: TGTGCCAGCAGCTGGACAGGGAAAGGCAATGAGCAGTTCTTC.